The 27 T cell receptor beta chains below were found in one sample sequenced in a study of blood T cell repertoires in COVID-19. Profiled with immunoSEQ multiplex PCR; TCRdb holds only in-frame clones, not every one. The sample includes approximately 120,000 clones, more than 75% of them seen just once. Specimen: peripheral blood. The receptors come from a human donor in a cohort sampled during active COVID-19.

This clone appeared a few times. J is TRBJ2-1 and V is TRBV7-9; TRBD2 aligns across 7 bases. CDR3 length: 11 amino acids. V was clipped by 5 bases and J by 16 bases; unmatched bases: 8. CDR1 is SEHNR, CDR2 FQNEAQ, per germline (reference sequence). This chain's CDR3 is CASSPGTMAFF. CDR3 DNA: TGTGCCAGCAGCCCCGGGACTATGGCATTCTTC.

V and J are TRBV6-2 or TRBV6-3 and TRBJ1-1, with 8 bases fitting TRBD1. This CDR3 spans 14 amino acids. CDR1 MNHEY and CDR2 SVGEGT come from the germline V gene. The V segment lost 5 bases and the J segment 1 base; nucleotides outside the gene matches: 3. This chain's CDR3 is CASSPGTGNTEAFF. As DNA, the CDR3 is TGTGCCAGCAGTCCCGGGACAGGGAACACTGAAGCTTTCTTT.

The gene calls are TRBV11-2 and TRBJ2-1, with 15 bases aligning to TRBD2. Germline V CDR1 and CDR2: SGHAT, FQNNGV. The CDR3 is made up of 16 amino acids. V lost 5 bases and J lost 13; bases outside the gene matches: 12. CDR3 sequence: CASSLPGLAGGGPQFF. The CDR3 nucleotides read TGTGCCAGCAGCCTCCCGGGACTAGCGGGAGGAGGCCCCCAGTTCTTC.

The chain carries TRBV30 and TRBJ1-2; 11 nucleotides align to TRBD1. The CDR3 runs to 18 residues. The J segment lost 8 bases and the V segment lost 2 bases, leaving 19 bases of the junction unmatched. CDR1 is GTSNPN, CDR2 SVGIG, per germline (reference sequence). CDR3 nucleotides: TGTGCCTGGAGTAGACACCCCAGGGGGACAGGGGGGACGAGGGGCTACACCTTC. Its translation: CAWSRHPRGTGGTRGYTF.

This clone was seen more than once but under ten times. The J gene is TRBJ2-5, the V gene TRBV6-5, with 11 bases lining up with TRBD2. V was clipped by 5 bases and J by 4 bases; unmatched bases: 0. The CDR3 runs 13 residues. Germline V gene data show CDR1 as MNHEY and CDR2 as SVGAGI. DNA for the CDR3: TGTGCCAGCAGTACTAGCGGGAGAGAGACCCAGTACTTC. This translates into CASSTSGRETQYF.

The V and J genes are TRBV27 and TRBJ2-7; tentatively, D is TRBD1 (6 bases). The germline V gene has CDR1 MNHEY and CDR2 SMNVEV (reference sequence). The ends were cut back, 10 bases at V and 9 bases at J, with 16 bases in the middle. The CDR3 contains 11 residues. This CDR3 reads CATAIRGRQYF. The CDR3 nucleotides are TGTGCCACCGCGATCAGGGGTCGGCAGTACTTC.

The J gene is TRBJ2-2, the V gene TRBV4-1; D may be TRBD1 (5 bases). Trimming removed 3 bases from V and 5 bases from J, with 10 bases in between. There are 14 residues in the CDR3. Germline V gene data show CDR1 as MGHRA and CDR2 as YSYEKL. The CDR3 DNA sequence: TGCGCCAGCAGCCATACCCAGGGAACCGGGGAGCTGTTTTTT. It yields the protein CASSHTQGTGELFF.

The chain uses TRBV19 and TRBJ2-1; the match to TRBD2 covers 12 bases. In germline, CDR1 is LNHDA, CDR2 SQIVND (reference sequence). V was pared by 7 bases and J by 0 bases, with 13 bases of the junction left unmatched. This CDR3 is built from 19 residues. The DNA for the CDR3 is TGTGCCAGTACTCGGCTAGCGGGAGGGATTAAGAGCTCCTACAATGAGCAGTTCTTC. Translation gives CASTRLAGGIKSSYNEQFF.

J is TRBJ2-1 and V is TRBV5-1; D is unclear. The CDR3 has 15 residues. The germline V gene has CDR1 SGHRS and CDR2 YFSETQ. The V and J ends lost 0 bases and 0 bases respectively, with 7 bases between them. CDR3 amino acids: CASSLGRSSYNEQFF. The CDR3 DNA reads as TGCGCCAGCAGCTTGGGTCGGAGCTCCTACAATGAGCAGTTCTTC.

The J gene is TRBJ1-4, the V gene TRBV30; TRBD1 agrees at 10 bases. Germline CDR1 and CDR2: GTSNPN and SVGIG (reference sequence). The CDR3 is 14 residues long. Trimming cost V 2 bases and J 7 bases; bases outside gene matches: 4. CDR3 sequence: CAWSRQGAGEKLFF. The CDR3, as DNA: TGTGCCTGGAGTAGACAGGGGGCCGGTGAAAAACTGTTTTTT.

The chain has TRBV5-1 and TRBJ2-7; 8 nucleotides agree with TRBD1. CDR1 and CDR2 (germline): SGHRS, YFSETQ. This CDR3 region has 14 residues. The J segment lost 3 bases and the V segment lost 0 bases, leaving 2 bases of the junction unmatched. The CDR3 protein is CASSLEDRDYEQYF. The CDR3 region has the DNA TGCGCCAGCAGCTTGGAGGACAGGGACTACGAGCAGTACTTC. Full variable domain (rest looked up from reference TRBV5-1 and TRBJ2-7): KAGVTQTPRYLIKTRGQQVTLSCSPISGHRSVSWYQQTPGQGLQFLFEYFSETQRNKGNFPGRFSGRQFSNSRSEMNVSTLELGDSALYLCASSLEDRDYEQYFGPGTRLTVT.

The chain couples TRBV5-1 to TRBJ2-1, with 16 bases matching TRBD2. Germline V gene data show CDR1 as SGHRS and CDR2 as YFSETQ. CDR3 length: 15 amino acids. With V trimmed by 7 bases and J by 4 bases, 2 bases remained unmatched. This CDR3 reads CASRGLAGGYNEQFF. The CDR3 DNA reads TGCGCCAGCCGGGGACTAGCGGGAGGGTACAATGAGCAGTTCTTC.

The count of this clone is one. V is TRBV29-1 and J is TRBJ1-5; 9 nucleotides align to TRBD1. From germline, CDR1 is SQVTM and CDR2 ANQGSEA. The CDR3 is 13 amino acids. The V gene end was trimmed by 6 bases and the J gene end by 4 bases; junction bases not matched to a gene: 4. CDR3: CSVGQGSNQPQHF. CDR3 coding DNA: TGCAGCGTCGGACAGGGGTCTAATCAGCCCCAGCATTTT. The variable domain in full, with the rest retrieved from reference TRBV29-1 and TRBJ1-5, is SAVISQKPSRDICQRGTSLTIQCQVDSQVTMMFWYRQQPGQSLTLIATANQGSEATYESGFVIDKFPISRPNLTFSTLTVSNMSPEDSSIYLCSVGQGSNQPQHFGDGTRLSIL.

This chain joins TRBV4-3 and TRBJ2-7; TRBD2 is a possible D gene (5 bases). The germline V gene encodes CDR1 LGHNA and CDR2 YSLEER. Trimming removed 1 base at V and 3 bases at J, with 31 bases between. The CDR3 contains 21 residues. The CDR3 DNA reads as TGCGCCAGCAGCCAAGTTGTTTCGGTTAGCGAGACCTTCTCCCCGATCTACGAGCAGTACTTC. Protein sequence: CASSQVVSVSETFSPIYEQYF.

The CDR3 DNA follows: TGTGCCAGCTCACCACGACAGGGGGCCGATCAGCCCCAGCATTTT. It translates to CASSPRQGADQPQHF. This sequence joins TRBV18 and TRBJ1-5, with 10 positions matching TRBD1. Per the germline V gene, CDR1 is KGHSH and CDR2 is LQKENI. The CDR3 has 15 amino acids. Losses at the gene ends were 1 base for V and 5 bases for J; bases not matched to a gene: 2. Drawing the rest from reference TRBV18 and TRBJ1-5, the complete variable domain is NAGVMQNPRHLVRRRGQEARLRCSPMKGHSHVYWYRQLPEEGLKFMVYLQKENIIDESGMPKERFSAEFPKEGPSILRIQQVVRGDSAAYFCASSPRQGADQPQHFGDGTRLSIL.

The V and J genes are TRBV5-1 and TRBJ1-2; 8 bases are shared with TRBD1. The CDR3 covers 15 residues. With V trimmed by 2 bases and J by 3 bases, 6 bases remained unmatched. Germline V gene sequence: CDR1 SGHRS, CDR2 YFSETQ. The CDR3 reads CASSFAGGLDYGYTF. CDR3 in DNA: TGCGCCAGCAGCTTCGCAGGGGGCTTGGACTATGGCTACACCTTC.

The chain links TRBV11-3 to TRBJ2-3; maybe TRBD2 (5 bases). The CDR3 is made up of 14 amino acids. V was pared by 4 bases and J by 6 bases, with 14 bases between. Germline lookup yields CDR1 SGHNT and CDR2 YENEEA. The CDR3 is CASSSTSESDTQYF. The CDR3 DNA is TGTGCCAGCAGCTCAACTAGTGAGTCGGATACGCAGTATTTT.

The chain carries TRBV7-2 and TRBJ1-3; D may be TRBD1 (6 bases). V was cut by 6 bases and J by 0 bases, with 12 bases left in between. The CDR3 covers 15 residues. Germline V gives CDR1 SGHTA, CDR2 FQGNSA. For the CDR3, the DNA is TGTGCCAGCAGTCGCGGACAGTCCTCTGGAAACACCATATATTTT. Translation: CASSRGQSSGNTIYF.

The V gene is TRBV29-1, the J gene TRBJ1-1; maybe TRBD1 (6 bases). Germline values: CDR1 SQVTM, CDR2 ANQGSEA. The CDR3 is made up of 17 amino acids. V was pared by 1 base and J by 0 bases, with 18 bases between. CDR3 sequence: CSVEVRRPAGVNTEAFF. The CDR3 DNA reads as TGCAGCGTTGAAGTCCGTCGCCCGGCAGGGGTGAACACTGAAGCTTTCTTT.

DNA of the CDR3: TGTGCCAGCAGTCCTATGACACTTTTGAACACTGAAGCTTTCTTT. Protein product: CASSPMTLLNTEAFF. The chain recombines TRBV5-6 with TRBJ1-1; no definite D call. The germline V and J ends were trimmed by 5 bases and 0 bases, with 14 bases remaining between them. The CDR3 consists of 15 residues. Per the germline V gene, CDR1 is SGHDT and CDR2 is YYEEEE. The full variable domain, with the rest looked up from reference TRBV5-6 and TRBJ1-1, is DAGVTQSPTHLIKTRGQQVTLRCSPKSGHDTVSWYQQALGQGPQFIFQYYEEEERQRGNFPDRFSGHQFPNYSSELNVNALLLGDSALYLCASSPMTLLNTEAFFGQGTRLTVV.

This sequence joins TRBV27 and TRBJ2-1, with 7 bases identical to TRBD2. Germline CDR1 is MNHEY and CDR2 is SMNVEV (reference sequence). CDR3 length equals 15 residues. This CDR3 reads CVVLEGGRRNNEQFF. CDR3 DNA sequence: TGTGTGGTCCTGGAAGGCGGGAGAAGGAACAATGAGCAGTTCTTC.

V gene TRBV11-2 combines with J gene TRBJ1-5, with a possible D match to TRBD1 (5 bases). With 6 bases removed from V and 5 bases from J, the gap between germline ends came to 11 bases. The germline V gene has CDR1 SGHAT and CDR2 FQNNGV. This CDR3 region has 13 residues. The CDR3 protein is CASRRDRDQPQHF. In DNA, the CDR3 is TGTGCCAGCAGACGCGACAGAGATCAGCCCCAGCATTTT.

CDR3 protein: CAISSDRDGNQPQHF. DNA of the CDR3: TGTGCCATCAGTTCGGACAGGGACGGAAATCAGCCCCAGCATTTT. The V gene is TRBV10-3, the J gene TRBJ1-5, with TRBD1 identical over 8 bases. Germline V lookup: CDR1 ENHRY, CDR2 SYGVKD. The CDR3 runs 15 residues. V lost 5 bases, J lost 4 bases, and 7 bases stayed unmatched.

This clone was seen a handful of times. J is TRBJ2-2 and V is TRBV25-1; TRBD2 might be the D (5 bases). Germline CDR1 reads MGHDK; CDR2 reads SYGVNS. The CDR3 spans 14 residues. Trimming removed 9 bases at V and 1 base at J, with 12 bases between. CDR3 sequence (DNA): TGTGCCAGTAGCATCGAGGGGAACACCGGGGAGCTGTTTTTT. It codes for CASSIEGNTGELFF. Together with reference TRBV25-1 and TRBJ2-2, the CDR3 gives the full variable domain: EADIYQTPRYLVIGTGKKITLECSQTMGHDKMYWYQQDPGMELHLIHYSYGVNSTEKGDLSSESTVSRIRTEHFPLTLESARPSHTSQYLCASSIEGNTGELFFGEGSRLTVL.

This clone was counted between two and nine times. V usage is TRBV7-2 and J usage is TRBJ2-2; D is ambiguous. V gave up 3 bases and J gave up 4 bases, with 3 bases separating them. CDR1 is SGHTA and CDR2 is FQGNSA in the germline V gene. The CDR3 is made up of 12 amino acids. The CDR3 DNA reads TGTGCCAGCAGCTTTATCACCGGGGAGCTGTTTTTT. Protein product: CASSFITGELFF.

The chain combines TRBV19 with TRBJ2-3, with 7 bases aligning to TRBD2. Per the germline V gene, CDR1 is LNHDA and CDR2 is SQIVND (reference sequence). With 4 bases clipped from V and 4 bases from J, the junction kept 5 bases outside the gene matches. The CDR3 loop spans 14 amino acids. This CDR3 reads CASSSGRVADTQYF. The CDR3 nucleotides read TGTGCCAGTAGTAGCGGGAGAGTCGCAGATACGCAGTATTTT.

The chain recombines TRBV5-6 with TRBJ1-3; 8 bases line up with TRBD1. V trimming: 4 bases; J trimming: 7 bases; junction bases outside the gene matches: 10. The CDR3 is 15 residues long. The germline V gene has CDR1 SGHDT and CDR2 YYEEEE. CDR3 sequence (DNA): TGTGCCAGCAGCCAAGGACAGGGAGCTTGGAACACCATATATTTT. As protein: CASSQGQGAWNTIYF.